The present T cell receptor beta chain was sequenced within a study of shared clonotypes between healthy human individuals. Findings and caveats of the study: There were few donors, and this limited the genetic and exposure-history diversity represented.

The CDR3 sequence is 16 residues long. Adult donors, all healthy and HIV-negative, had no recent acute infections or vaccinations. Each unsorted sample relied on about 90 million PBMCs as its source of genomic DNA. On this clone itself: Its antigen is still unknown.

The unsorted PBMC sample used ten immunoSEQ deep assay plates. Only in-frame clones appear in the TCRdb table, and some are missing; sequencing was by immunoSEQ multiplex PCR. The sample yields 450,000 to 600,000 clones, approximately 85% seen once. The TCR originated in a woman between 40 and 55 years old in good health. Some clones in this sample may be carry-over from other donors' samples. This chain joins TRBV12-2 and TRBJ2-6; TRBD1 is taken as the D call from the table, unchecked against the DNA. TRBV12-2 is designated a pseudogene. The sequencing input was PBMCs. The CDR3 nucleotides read TGTGCAAGTAGGGGGACAGGACACCCCATGGCCAACGTCCTGACTTTC. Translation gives CASRGTGHPMANVLTF.